The entry below describes one T cell receptor (beta chain). Its antigen is currently unknown. This record comes from a study of CD8 T cells in ankylosing spondylitis. The CDR3 extends over 13 amino acids. The germline V and J ends were trimmed by 4 bases and 2 bases, with 10 bases remaining between them. Germline-derived CDR1 and CDR2 are SGDLS and YYNGEE. Quantitative barcoded 5'-RACE was used to prepare TCR beta libraries. TCRdb processed the 5' RACE reads anew with MiXCR; each CDR3 protein has one entry. The sample holds some 330,000 distinct CDR3 sequences; less than 10% are singletons and the top ten take 13% to 15%. Whole-study findings and limits: Reportedly, matched ankylosing spondylitis synovial fluid was significantly enriched for disease-linked clones. Characteristic, it appeared, of ankylosing spondylitis blood was a TCR beta motif of eight highly homologous variants.

V is TRBV9 and J is TRBJ2-7; D might be TRBD2 (7 bases). The TCR sequence derives from a male donor with ankylosing spondylitis. Specimen: blood, either unsorted or a sorted T cell fraction (not recorded which). CDR3 residues: CASSQGRAYEQYF. CDR3 DNA: TGTGCCAGCAGCCAGGGGAGGGCCTACGAGCAGTACTTC.